The 25 T cell receptor beta chains reported below all come from one sample, sequenced in a study of Tregs in tolerant kidney transplant recipients. The protocol was immunoSEQ multiplex PCR, while the TCRdb copy is restricted to in-frame clones and leaves out a portion. The sample has 65,000 to 85,000 clones, roughly nine tenths seen once. Related graft donors supplied nonmyeloablative bone marrow transplants, and mixed chimerism was transient. The sequences come from CD4+ T cells from blood (PBMCs), collected 24 months after the transplant. The source of these receptors is a human patient who received a combined kidney and bone marrow transplant. The T cells may come from the graft donor.

The sample holds one count of this clone. The chain combines TRBV5-4 with TRBJ2-3; the D gene is possibly TRBD2 (7 bases). CDR1 is SGHNT and CDR2 is YYREEE in the germline V gene (reference sequence). The V and J ends lost 1 base and 3 bases respectively, with 21 bases between them. The CDR3 length is 18 residues. The CDR3 sequence is CASSLFSGGHSFTDTQYF. The CDR3, as DNA: TGTGCCAGCAGCTTGTTTTCGGGGGGCCACAGCTTTACAGATACGCAGTATTTT.

The chain uses TRBV15 and TRBJ1-2; no reliable D call. Germline V CDR1 and CDR2: LNHNV, YYDKDF (reference sequence). The length of the CDR3 is 14 residues. The V gene lost 0 bases and the J gene lost 7 bases, with 12 bases spanning the gap. DNA for the CDR3: TGTGCCACCAGCAGAGATAGGGCGGGTGGTGGCTACACCTTC. Protein sequence: CATSRDRAGGGYTF.

The chain carries TRBV11-3 and TRBJ2-7; TRBD2 aligns across 9 bases. The J segment lost 7 bases and the V segment lost 5 bases, leaving 12 bases of the junction unmatched. Germline CDR1 is SGHNT and CDR2 is YENEEA. This CDR3 region has 15 residues. In DNA form, the CDR3 reads TGTGCCAGCAGCAAAGGGACTAGCCTTACGGGGGAGCAGTACTTC. Protein product: CASSKGTSLTGEQYF.

The chain uses TRBV4-3 and TRBJ2-3, with 10 bases that match TRBD1. Germline V gene data show CDR1 as LGHNA and CDR2 as YSLEER. With V trimmed by 3 bases and J by 4 bases, 4 bases remained unmatched. The CDR3 length is 15 residues. The CDR3, as DNA: TGCGCCAGCAGCCAGCGACAGGGGGCATCAGATACGCAGTATTTT. It is translated as CASSQRQGASDTQYF.

The gene calls are TRBV7-2 and TRBJ2-3; TRBD1 aligns across 9 bases. The CDR3 covers 15 residues. Germline CDR1 and CDR2: SGHTA and FQGNSA. Germline trimming cut 5 bases from V and 4 bases from J; bases unmatched to any gene: 7. The CDR3 bases are TGTGCCAGCAGCCCCCAGGGACAGGGTTCAGATACGCAGTATTTT. Translated: CASSPQGQGSDTQYF. Complete variable domain (other parts from reference TRBV7-2 and TRBJ2-3): GAGVSQSPSNKVTEKGKDVELRCDPISGHTALYWYRQSLGQGLEFLIYFQGNSAPDKSGLPSDRFSAERTGGSVSTLTIQRTQQEDSAVYLCASSPQGQGSDTQYFGPGTRLTVL.

The CDR3 loop reads CASRRTGGGETQYF. CDR3 sequence (DNA): TGTGCCAGCAGACGGACAGGGGGCGGGGAGACCCAGTACTTC. This chain connects TRBV7-6 to TRBJ2-5, with 11 bases that match TRBD1. V trimming: 6 bases; J trimming: 5 bases; junction bases outside the gene matches: 5. Germline loops: CDR1 SGHVS, CDR2 FNYEAQ. CDR3 length: 14 amino acids.

The CDR3 bases are TGTGCCAGCAGCTTCGAACCTAGGGGGAGACGCGAAGGCTACAATGAGCAGTTCTTC. This codes for CASSFEPRGRREGYNEQFF. V usage is TRBV7-9 and J usage is TRBJ2-1, with D perhaps matching TRBD1 (6 bases). The CDR3 loop spans 19 amino acids. Trimming stripped 3 bases from V and 3 bases from J, with 24 bases between. Per germline, CDR1 SEHNR and CDR2 FQNEAQ (reference sequence).

The chain is built from TRBV19 and TRBJ2-5, with 9 bases matching TRBD2. Germline CDR1 and CDR2: LNHDA and SQIVND (reference sequence). The CDR3 extends over 13 amino acids. In DNA, the CDR3 is TGTGCTTGCGGGCGGGGGGGGGAAGAGACCCAGTACTTC. It translates to CACGRGGEETQYF.

This chain links TRBV5-1 with TRBJ2-5; D gene ambiguous. Trimming shortened V by 0 bases and J by 2 bases, and 17 bases separated the two germline ends. The germline V gene has CDR1 SGHRS and CDR2 YFSETQ. The length of the CDR3 is 17 residues. CDR3 sequence reads: CASSLGRRRTEQETQYF. DNA for the CDR3: TGCGCCAGCAGCTTGGGTCGACGACGTACGGAGCAAGAGACCCAGTACTTC.

Only a few counts were recorded for this clone. Written as DNA, the CDR3 is TGCGCCAGCAGCATGGAGAGGGGCACAGATACGCAGTATTTT. Translated, it gives CASSMERGTDTQYF. The chain employs TRBV5-1 and TRBJ2-3; D is perhaps TRBD2 (5 bases). V gave up 4 bases and J gave up 1 base, with 10 bases separating them. The CDR3 has 14 residues. Germline V CDR1 and CDR2: SGHRS, YFSETQ.

This chain links TRBV7-9 with TRBJ1-1, with D possibly being TRBD1 (6 bases). With 4 bases removed from V and 0 bases from J, the gap between germline ends came to 12 bases. Germline assignment: CDR1 SEHNR and CDR2 FQNEAQ (reference sequence). This CDR3 has 15 amino acids. The CDR3 nucleotides are TGTGCCAGCAGCTCTAGGACAGACCTGAACACTGAAGCTTTCTTT. Amino acid sequence: CASSSRTDLNTEAFF. The full variable domain, in which reference TRBV7-9 and TRBJ1-1 provide the parts outside the CDR3, is DTGVSQNPRHKITKRGQNVTFRCDPISEHNRLYWYRQTLGQGPEFLTYFQNEAQLEKSRLLSDRFSAERPKGSFSTLEIQRTEQGDSAMYLCASSSRTDLNTEAFFGQGTRLTVV.

The chain employs TRBV9 and TRBJ1-6, with 7 bases matching TRBD1. J gave up 9 bases and V 0 bases, and 3 bases lay outside the gene matches. CDR3 length equals 14 residues. CDR1 is SGDLS and CDR2 is YYNGEE in the germline V gene. Here the CDR3 DNA reads TGTGCCAGCAGCGTAGAGGGGGCTGGTTCACCCCTCCACTTT. Translated: CASSVEGAGSPLHF.

J is TRBJ1-5 and V is TRBV5-6; 8 nucleotides align to TRBD1. The CDR3 loop spans 13 amino acids. Per germline, CDR1 SGHDT and CDR2 YYEEEE. V lost 3 bases and J lost 6; bases outside the gene matches: 2. In nucleotides, the CDR3 is TGTGCCAGCAGCTGGGACAGGAGTCAGCCCCAGCATTTT. Translated: CASSWDRSQPQHF.

The chain links TRBV5-4 to TRBJ1-6, with 8 nucleotides matching TRBD1. With V trimmed by 3 bases and J by 7 bases, 6 bases remained unmatched. The germline CDR1 and CDR2 sequences are SGHNT and YYREEE (reference sequence). This CDR3 comprises 15 residues. CDR3 protein: CASSWDRPLNSPLHF. CDR3 coding DNA: TGTGCCAGCAGCTGGGACAGGCCCTTGAATTCACCCCTCCACTTT.

CDR3 bases: TGTGCCAGCAGCCAATATCCTCATGACAGGGGAAATTCTAATGAAAAACTGTTTTTT. Translation: CASSQYPHDRGNSNEKLFF. The chain couples TRBV14 to TRBJ1-4, with 8 nucleotides matching TRBD1. Germline trimming cut 2 bases from V and 3 bases from J; bases unmatched to any gene: 14. The CDR3 consists of 19 residues. The germline gives CDR1 SGHDN, CDR2 FVKESK.

A remark on this clone: Germline is not matched at one junction end, which may reflect a read error. Other nucleotide sequences from this sample produce the same CDR3. The chain is built from TRBV5-6 and TRBJ1-2; D ambiguous. This CDR3 spans 13 amino acids. Germline V CDR1 and CDR2: SGHDT, YYEEEE. The CDR3 DNA reads as TGTGCCAGTAGCTCACGGTTTAACTATGGCTACACCTTC. Translation: CASSSRFNYGYTF.

V is TRBV5-6 and J is TRBJ2-7; a weak D match, TRBD2 (5 bases). This CDR3 is 15 amino acids long. Germline loops: CDR1 SGHDT, CDR2 YYEEEE. Deletions cut 4 bases from V and 0 bases from J, with 14 bases between. The CDR3 loop reads CASSAAGGFSYEQYF. The CDR3 DNA is TGTGCCAGCAGCGCTGCAGGAGGATTCTCCTACGAGCAGTACTTC.

The chain is built from TRBV6-5 and TRBJ2-7; D uncertain. Between the trimmed V and J ends, which lost 0 bases and 2 bases, there was a span of 8 bases. Germline V lookup: CDR1 MNHEY, CDR2 SVGAGI. This CDR3 is built from 14 residues. The CDR3 region is CASSYSTRTYEQYF. CDR3 in DNA: TGTGCCAGCAGTTACTCGACCAGGACCTACGAGCAGTACTTC.

The chain recombines TRBV7-9 with TRBJ1-5, with TRBD1 matching over 7 bases. Germline assignment: CDR1 SEHNR and CDR2 FQNEAQ (reference sequence). Germline trimming cut 5 bases from V and 2 bases from J; bases unmatched to any gene: 9. There are 16 residues in the CDR3. The CDR3 DNA sequence: TGTGCCAGCAGCCCAGGGCGGACAGGAGGCAATCAGCCCCAGCATTTT. It encodes CASSPGRTGGNQPQHF.

This rearrangement joins TRBV18 to TRBJ1-1; maybe TRBD1 (5 bases). The germline gives CDR1 KGHSH, CDR2 LQKENI. Trimming left V 1 base short and J 4 bases short, with 10 bases between. The CDR3 sequence is 14 residues long. The CDR3 protein is CASSPLGGTTEAFF. The CDR3, as DNA: TGTGCCAGCTCACCACTCGGGGGGACCACTGAAGCTTTCTTT.

This chain connects TRBV11-2 to TRBJ2-2, with TRBD2 matching 11 bases. V was pared by 5 bases and J by 7 bases, with 12 bases of the junction left unmatched. There are 17 residues in the CDR3. The germline gives CDR1 SGHAT, CDR2 FQNNGV. CDR3 bases: TGTGCCAGCAGCCGCGTAGGGGTAGCGGGGGGGCTCGGGGAGCTGTTTTTT. Translating it yields CASSRVGVAGGLGELFF.

V and J are TRBV7-2 and TRBJ1-1; D gene unclear. Trimming took 0 bases from V and 3 from J, leaving 8 bases between them. Germline V CDR1 and CDR2: SGHTA, FQGNSA. This CDR3 is 14 amino acids long. For the CDR3, the DNA is TGTGCCAGCAGCTTAGCCCGGGGTGACACTGAAGCTTTCTTT. Protein sequence: CASSLARGDTEAFF.

The chain recombines TRBV5-1 with TRBJ1-4, with 7 bases that match TRBD1. The trim removed 4 bases at V and 0 bases at J, leaving 3 bases unmatched. Germline CDR1 reads SGHRS; CDR2 reads YFSETQ. This CDR3 region has 15 residues. The chain's CDR3 is CASSEGTATNEKLFF. The DNA for the CDR3 is TGCGCCAGCAGCGAAGGGACAGCAACTAATGAAAAACTGTTTTTT.

This clone was seen a single time. Here the CDR3 reads CASSEEMAGMQYF. The DNA of the CDR3 is TGTGCCAGCAGCGAAGAGATGGCGGGAATGCAGTACTTC. The rearrangement joins TRBV7-2 to TRBJ2-7; weak D call: TRBD2 (6 bases). Germline lookup yields CDR1 SGHTA and CDR2 FQGNSA. V lost 5 bases to trimming and J lost 9 bases, with 17 bases between them. CDR3 length equals 13 residues.

The chain's CDR3 is CASSLTGAGETQYF. CDR3 coding DNA: TGTGCCAGCAGCTTAACAGGGGCTGGGGAGACCCAGTACTTC. This chain connects TRBV11-3 to TRBJ2-5; 7 bases are shared with TRBD1. J was trimmed by 5 bases and V by 2 bases; bases with no gene match: 5. CDR3 length: 14 amino acids. Germline lookup yields CDR1 SGHNT and CDR2 YENEEA.